Sequencing of this T cell receptor beta chain was carried out in a study of CD8 T cells in ankylosing spondylitis. Study-level points and caveats: Disease-linked clones were found to be CD8+ and relatively rare in peripheral blood.

This clonotype was counted a few times. The antigen is undetermined. The CDR3 loop spans 14 amino acids. The germline V gene has CDR1 SGHAT and CDR2 FQNNGV. Between the trimmed V and J ends, which lost 2 bases and 9 bases, there was a span of 14 bases. TCRdb reprocessed the 5' RACE reads via MiXCR and lists one record per CDR3 protein. The sample gives some 200,000 distinct CDR3 sequences, roughly 13% of which show up once; 15% to 20% is in the top ten. The receptor's source is a male donor with ankylosing spondylitis or in good health (not recorded which). The gene calls are TRBV11-2 and TRBJ2-1, with D possibly being TRBD1 or TRBD2 (5 bases each). Specimen: blood, either unsorted or a sorted T cell fraction (not recorded which). As DNA, the CDR3 is TGTGCCAGCAGCTTACGGGCTGGGGGTGGTGAGCAGTTCTTC. Protein: CASSLRAGGGEQFF. Together with reference TRBV11-2 and TRBJ2-1, the CDR3 gives the full variable domain: EAGVAQSPRYKIIEKRQSVAFWCNPISGHATLYWYQQILGQGPKLLIQFQNNGVVDDSQLPKDRFSAERLKGVDSTLKIQPAKLEDSAVYLCASSLRAGGGEQFFGPGTRLTVL.